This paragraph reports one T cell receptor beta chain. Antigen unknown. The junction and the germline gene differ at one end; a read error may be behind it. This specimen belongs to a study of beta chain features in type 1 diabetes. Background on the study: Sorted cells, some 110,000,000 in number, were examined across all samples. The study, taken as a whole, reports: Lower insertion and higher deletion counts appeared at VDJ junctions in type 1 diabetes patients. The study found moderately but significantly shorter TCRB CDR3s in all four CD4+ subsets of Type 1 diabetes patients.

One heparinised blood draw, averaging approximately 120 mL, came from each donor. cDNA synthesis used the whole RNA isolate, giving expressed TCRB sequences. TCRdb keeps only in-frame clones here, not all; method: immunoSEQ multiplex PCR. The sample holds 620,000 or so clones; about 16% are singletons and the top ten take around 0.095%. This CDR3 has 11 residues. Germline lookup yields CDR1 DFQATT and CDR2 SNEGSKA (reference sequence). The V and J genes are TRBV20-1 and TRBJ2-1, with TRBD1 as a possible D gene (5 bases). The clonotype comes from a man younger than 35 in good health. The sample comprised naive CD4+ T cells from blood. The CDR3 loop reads CTGALNNEQFF. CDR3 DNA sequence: TGTACAGGAGCCTTGAACAATGAGCAGTTCTTC.